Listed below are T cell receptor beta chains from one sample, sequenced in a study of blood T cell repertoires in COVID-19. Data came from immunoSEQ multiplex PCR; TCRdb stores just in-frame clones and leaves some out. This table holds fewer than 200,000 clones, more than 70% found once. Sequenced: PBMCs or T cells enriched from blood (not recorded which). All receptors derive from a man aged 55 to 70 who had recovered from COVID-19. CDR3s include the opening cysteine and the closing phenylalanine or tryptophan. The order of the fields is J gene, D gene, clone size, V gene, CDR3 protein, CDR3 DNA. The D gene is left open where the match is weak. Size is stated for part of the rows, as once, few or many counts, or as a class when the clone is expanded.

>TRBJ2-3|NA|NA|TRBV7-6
CASSREGGTDTQYF
TGTGCCAGCTCGCGCGAGGGGGGCACAGATACGCAGTATTTT
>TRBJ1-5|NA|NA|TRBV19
CASSIAGGNQPQHF
TGTGCCAGTAGTATAGCAGGGGGCAATCAGCCCCAGCATTTT
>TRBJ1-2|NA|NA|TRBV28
CASNTWGGYGYTF
TGTGCCAGCAACACCTGGGGGGGGTATGGCTACACCTTC
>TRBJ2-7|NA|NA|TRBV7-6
CASSLGQGRNYEQYF
TGTGCCAGCAGCTTAGGGCAGGGCCGAAACTACGAGCAGTACTTC
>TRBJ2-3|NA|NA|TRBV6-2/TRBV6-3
CASSYRGAGTDTQYF
TGTGCCAGCAGTTACCGGGGGGCCGGCACAGATACGCAGTATTTT
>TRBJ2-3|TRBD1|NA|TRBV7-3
CASSFTTGDPTDTQYF
TGTGCCAGCAGCTTCACGACAGGGGATCCCACAGATACGCAGTATTTT
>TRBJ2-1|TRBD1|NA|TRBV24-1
CATSDLRQGDYNEQFF
TGTGCCACCAGTGATTTAAGGCAGGGGGACTACAATGAGCAGTTCTTC
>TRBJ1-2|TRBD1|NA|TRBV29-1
CSAGQGADNYGYTF
TGCAGCGCCGGACAGGGGGCCGATAACTATGGCTACACCTTC
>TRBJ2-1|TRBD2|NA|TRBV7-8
CASSWTGTRRSNEQFF
TGTGCCAGCAGCTGGACCGGGACTAGAAGAAGCAATGAGCAGTTCTTC
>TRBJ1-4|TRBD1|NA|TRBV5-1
CASSFQGATNEKLFF
TGCGCCAGCAGCTTCCAGGGGGCAACTAATGAAAAACTGTTTTTT
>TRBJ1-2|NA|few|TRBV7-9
CASSPRAGYYGYTF
TGTGCCAGCAGTCCCCGGGCGGGGTACTATGGCTACACCTTC
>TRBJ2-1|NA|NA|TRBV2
CASSFTRNEQFF
TGTGCCAGCAGTTTTACCCGGAATGAGCAGTTCTTC
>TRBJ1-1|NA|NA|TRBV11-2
CASSFFYRDTEAFF
TGTGCCAGCAGCTTTTTCTACAGGGACACTGAAGCTTTCTTT
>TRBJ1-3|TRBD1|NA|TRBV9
CASSVAGQGIGNTIYF
TGTGCCAGCAGCGTGGCGGGACAGGGGATTGGAAACACCATATATTTT
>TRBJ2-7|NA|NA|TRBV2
CASSDGGFSSQYF
TGTGCCAGCAGTGACGGCGGTTTCTCCTCGCAGTACTTC
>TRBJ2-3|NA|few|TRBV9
CASSIRLDTETDTQYF
TGTGCCAGCAGCATTCGACTAGACACTGAAACAGATACGCAGTATTTT
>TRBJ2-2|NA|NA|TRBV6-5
CASAGSYTGELFF
TGTGCCAGCGCGGGGTCCTACACCGGGGAGCTGTTTTTT
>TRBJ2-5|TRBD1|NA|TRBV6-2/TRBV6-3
CASSLHGTVKTQYF
TGTGCCAGCAGCCTGCACGGGACAGTTAAGACCCAGTACTTC
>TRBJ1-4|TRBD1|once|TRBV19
CASWDRTNEKLFF
TGTGCCAGCTGGGACAGAACTAATGAAAAACTGTTTTTT
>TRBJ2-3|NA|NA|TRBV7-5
CARSPSGSPRLAGGPDTQYF
TGTGCCAGAAGCCCTTCCGGTTCGCCTAGACTAGCGGGAGGCCCAGATACGCAGTATTTT
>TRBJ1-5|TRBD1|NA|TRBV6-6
CASTGQGRQPQHF
TGTGCCAGCACGGGACAGGGGAGACAGCCCCAGCATTTT
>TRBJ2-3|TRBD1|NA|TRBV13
CASSYQQGPRADTQYF
TGTGCCAGCAGCTACCAACAGGGGCCGCGGGCAGATACGCAGTATTTT
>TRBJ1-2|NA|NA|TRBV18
CASSPDKNYGYTF
TGTGCCAGCTCACCCGACAAAAACTATGGCTACACCTTC
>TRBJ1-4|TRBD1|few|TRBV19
CASSNDRGRDEKLFF
TGTGCCAGTAGTAACGACAGGGGAAGGGATGAAAAACTGTTTTTT
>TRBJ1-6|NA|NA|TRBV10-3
CAISAAGANSPLHF
TGTGCCATCAGTGCTGCGGGGGCCAATTCACCCCTCCACTTT
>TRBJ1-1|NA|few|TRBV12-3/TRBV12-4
CASSFRQSAEAFF
TGTGCCAGCAGTTTCAGGCAGTCTGCCGAAGCTTTCTTT
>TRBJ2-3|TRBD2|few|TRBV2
CAGTSGYTDTQYF
TGTGCCGGCACTAGCGGGTACACAGATACGCAGTATTTT
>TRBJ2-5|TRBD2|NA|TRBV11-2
CASSLVLAGIRQETQYF
TGTGCCAGCAGCTTGGTACTAGCGGGGATCAGGCAAGAGACCCAGTACTTC
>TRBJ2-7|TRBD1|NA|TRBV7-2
CASSPPGQGYYEQYF
TGTGCCAGCAGTCCTCCGGGACAGGGGTACTACGAGCAGTACTTC
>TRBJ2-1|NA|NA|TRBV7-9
CASRALANEQFF
TGTGCCAGCAGAGCACTAGCAAATGAGCAGTTCTTC
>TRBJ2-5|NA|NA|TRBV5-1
CASSPNPGLSQVETQYF
TGCGCCAGCAGTCCTAATCCGGGACTGTCCCAAGTAGAGACCCAGTACTTC
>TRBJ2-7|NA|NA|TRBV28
CASSFQSAGLHSYEQYF
TGTGCCAGCAGTTTTCAGTCGGCCGGACTACACTCCTACGAGCAGTACTTC
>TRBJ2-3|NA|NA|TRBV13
CASSITKDWSSTDTQYF
TGTGCCAGCAGCATAACTAAGGACTGGAGCAGCACAGATACGCAGTATTTT
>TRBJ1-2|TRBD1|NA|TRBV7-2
CASSLATGGTANYGYTF
TGTGCCAGCAGCTTAGCGACAGGGGGCACCGCTAACTATGGCTACACCTTC
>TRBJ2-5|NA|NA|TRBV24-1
CATSDFKGSGETQYF
TGTGCCACCAGTGATTTTAAAGGGTCAGGGGAGACCCAGTACTTC
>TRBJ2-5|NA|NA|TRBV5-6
CASTPRGQPERETQYF
TGTGCCAGCACCCCCCGGGGACAACCCGAGAGGGAGACCCAGTACTTC
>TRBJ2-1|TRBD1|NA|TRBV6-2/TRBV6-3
CASSYSGTGGVNEQFF
TGTGCCAGCAGTTACTCAGGGACAGGGGGGGTCAATGAGCAGTTCTTC
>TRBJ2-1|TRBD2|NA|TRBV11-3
CASSVGLAGAAKGDEQFF
TGTGCCAGCAGCGTGGGGCTAGCGGGAGCCGCTAAGGGTGACGAGCAGTTCTTC
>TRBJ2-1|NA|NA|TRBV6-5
CASITRGRGYNEQFF
TGTGCCAGCATCACTCGGGGTCGGGGGTACAATGAGCAGTTCTTC
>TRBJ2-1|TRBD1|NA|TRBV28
CASSWGSTGGQGIYNEQFF
TGTGCCAGCAGTTGGGGGTCGACAGGGGGCCAGGGGATATACAATGAGCAGTTCTTC
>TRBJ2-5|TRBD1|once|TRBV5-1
CASSWTDRETQYF
TGCGCCAGCAGCTGGACGGACAGGGAGACCCAGTACTTC
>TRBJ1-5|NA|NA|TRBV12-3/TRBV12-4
CASSFRNQPQHF
TGTGCCAGCAGTTTTAGAAATCAGCCCCAGCATTTT
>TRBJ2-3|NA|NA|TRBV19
CASSTTGGGGTDTQYF
TGTGCCAGTAGTACCACAGGAGGGGGCGGCACAGATACGCAGTATTTT
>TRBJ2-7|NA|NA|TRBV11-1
CATAAPNRAYEQYF
TGTGCCACCGCTGCCCCTAATCGGGCCTACGAGCAGTACTTC
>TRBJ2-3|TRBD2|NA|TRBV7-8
CASSPRGLAGITDTQYF
TGTGCCAGCAGCCCAAGAGGACTAGCGGGGATCACAGATACGCAGTATTTT
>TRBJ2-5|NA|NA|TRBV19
CASSSLDNVQETQYF
TGTGCCAGTAGTTCCCTTGACAACGTCCAAGAGACCCAGTACTTC